Detailed here is one T cell receptor (beta chain). Its antigen is currently unknown. Stated time point: patch test 1, 2 weeks after DPC sensitization. Documented treatment: therapeutic diphenylcyclopropenone sensitization with weekly scalp DPC. Total RNA was extracted from unfractionated whole blood. This sample was taken from a study of human T cells and chemical hapten exposure. Study at large: The sensitizing agent was 2% DPC, placed on 2 cm by 2 cm of upper inner arm skin. Patches that contained 0.01% DPC were applied to the upper back and read at 6 days.

Study-wide points: Compared with pre-sensitization or healthy control sets, expanded TCRs clustered more.

Losses at the gene ends were 2 bases for V and 4 bases for J; bases not matched to a gene: 11. This CDR3 has 19 residues. Germline CDR1 reads MDHEN; CDR2 reads SYDVKM. TCRdb re-called the RACE reads with MiXCR, one entry per CDR3 protein. The sample shows some 350,000 distinct CDR3 sequences, approximately 6.3% of them seen only once. The TCR comes from a young woman with alopecia areata. Some clones in this sample may be carry-over from other donors' samples. The sequencing here drew on whole blood, taken in connection with sensitization to the hapten diphenylcyclopropenone (DPC). The rearrangement uses TRBV28 and TRBJ2-6; 10 bases are shared with TRBD1. The chain's CDR3 is CASSLARQGAWGGANVLTF. The CDR3 DNA is TGTGCCAGCAGTTTAGCCCGACAGGGGGCTTGGGGAGGGGCCAACGTCCTGACTTTC.